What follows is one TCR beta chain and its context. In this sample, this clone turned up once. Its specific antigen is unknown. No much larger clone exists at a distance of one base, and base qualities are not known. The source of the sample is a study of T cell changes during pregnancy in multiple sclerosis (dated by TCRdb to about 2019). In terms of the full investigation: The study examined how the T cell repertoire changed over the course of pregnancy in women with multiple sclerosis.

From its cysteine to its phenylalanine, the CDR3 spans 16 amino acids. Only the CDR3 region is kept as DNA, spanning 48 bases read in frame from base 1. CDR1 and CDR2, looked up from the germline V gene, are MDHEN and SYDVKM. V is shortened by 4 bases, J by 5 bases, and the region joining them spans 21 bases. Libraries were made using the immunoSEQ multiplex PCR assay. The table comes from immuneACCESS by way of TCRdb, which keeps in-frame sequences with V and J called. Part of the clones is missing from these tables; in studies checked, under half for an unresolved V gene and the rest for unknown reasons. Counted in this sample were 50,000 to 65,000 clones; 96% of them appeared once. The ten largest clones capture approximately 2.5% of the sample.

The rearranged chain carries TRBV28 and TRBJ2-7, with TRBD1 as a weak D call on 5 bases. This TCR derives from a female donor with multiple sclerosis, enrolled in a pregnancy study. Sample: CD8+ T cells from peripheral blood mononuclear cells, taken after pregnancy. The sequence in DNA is TGTGCCAGCAGTTCCTCCCGGCAGGGCAGGTACAACGAGCAGTACTTC. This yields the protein CASSSSRQGRYNEQYF.